Following are 2 T cell receptor beta chains from one sample sequenced in a study of T-cell reconstitution after alpha-beta-depleted transplantation in children. Unique molecular identifiers tagged the TCRbeta library. Using its own MiXCR run on the PCR reads, TCRdb lists one record per CDR3 protein. The repertoire includes about 690,000 distinct CDR3 sequences, roughly 15% of them detected once, and about 1.1% sits in the top ten. Material: PBMCs from the stem cell graft donor, obtained from the stem cell graft. Source of these receptors: a human donor who donated a stem cell graft to a child with acute myeloid leukemia.

The V gene is TRBV27, the J gene TRBJ1-5; no clear D gene. With 1 base removed from V and 4 bases from J, the gap between germline ends came to 5 bases. Looked up from germline, CDR1 is MNHEY and CDR2 is SMNVEV (reference sequence). This CDR3 has 13 residues. Written as DNA, the CDR3 is TGTGCCAGCAGTTTATTGAGGAATCAGCCCCAGCATTTT. Translation gives CASSLLRNQPQHF.

About this clonotype: A much larger clone sits a single nucleotide away, making a read error possible. V gene TRBV5-6 combines with J gene TRBJ2-5; D possibly corresponds to TRBD2 (5 bases). Germline CDR1 is SGHDT and CDR2 is YYEEEE. The length of the CDR3 is 12 residues. The CDR3 DNA sequence: TGTGCCAGCAGCTCGGTAAGGGAGACCCAGTGCTTC. Protein sequence: CASSSVRETQCF.